This T cell receptor beta chain emerged from a study of blood T cells in healthy people across ages. Primers used in a second PCR of about 7 to 12 cycles were a sample-barcoded 5' primer and a J-beta primer mix. All cDNA molecules were each tagged by a template-switch adaptor with 12 random nucleotides. TCRdb itself ran the 5' RACE reads through MiXCR, one entry per CDR3 protein. The table shows 550,000 to 600,000 distinct CDR3 sequences, with about 45% occurring only once. Drawn from each donor were ten milliliters of peripheral blood. Germline V lookup: CDR1 MGHDK, CDR2 SYGVNS. CDR3 length equals 15 residues. The V segment lost 8 bases and the J segment 6 bases; nucleotides outside the gene matches: 15. Comments on this clonotype: Its matching antigen is unknown.

Points from the study as a whole: Unknown CMV status may confound age-related changes in expanded clones. PBMCs left unsorted prevented a conclusive naive versus antigen-experienced comparison.

J is TRBJ1-1 and V is TRBV25-1; the match to TRBD1 covers 7 bases. This clonotype was obtained from an elderly man in good health. The sequencing input was blood. The chain's CDR3 is CASVKGGTVLAEAFF. CDR3 DNA sequence: TGTGCCAGCGTAAAGGGGGGGACAGTCTTGGCTGAAGCTTTCTTT.